This T cell receptor (beta chain) was recovered during a study of cytomegalovirus exposure and HLA in healthy donors. The PCR contained 60 Vbeta and 13 Jbeta primers. Using immunoSEQ multiplex PCR, the repertoire was profiled, and TCRdb retains in-frame clones only, with some absent. The data contain some 140,000 clones, about 61% of them seen just once; the ten biggest clones take up 2% to 2.5%. Findings of the study overall: Other equally common chains were less clonally expanded than HLA-associated TCR beta chains, a later analysis showed.

A word on this clone: No antigen is known for it.

Per germline, CDR1 SEHNR and CDR2 FQNEAQ (reference sequence). After removal of 6 bases from V and 9 bases from J, the junction contained 18 bases not matched to a gene. The CDR3 totals 16 residues. The TCR was taken from a woman in her forties in good health and CMV-seronegative. The chain combines TRBV7-9 with TRBJ2-7, with TRBD1 matching 9 bases. Input material: PBMCs. The CDR3 sequence is CASSQSPGQGPRGQYF. In nucleotides, the CDR3 is TGTGCCAGCAGTCAAAGCCCGGGACAGGGCCCTCGAGGGCAGTACTTC.